This T cell receptor beta chain derives from a study of blood T cell repertoires in COVID-19. The CDR3 is 14 amino acids. Deletions cut 2 bases from V and 3 bases from J, with 11 bases between. Germline V gene data show CDR1 as MNHEY and CDR2 as SMNVEV (reference sequence). The assay was immunoSEQ multiplex PCR, and TCRdb's table has in-frame clones only and misses some. This sample has 200,000 to 250,000 clones, with about 89% found just once. The source of this sequence is a man in his 60s who had recovered from COVID-19. The sample was peripheral blood. V is TRBV27 and J is TRBJ2-7, with a weak D call TRBD1 (5 bases). DNA of the CDR3: TGTGCCAGCAGTTTAGGGGCGGTTGACTACGAGCAGTACTTC. Its translation is CASSLGAVDYEQYF.